The source of this T cell receptor (beta chain) is a study of T cell changes during pregnancy in multiple sclerosis. Clones were read by immunoSEQ multiplex PCR, and TCRdb kept only the in-frame ones, dropping some. The sample lists 75,000 to 100,000 clones, around 92% seen once, with roughly 1.7% in the top ten. The germline CDR1 and CDR2 sequences are SGDLS and YYNGEE. V was clipped by 4 bases and J by 5 bases, with 19 bases between them. The CDR3 spans 15 residues. V and J are TRBV9 and TRBJ2-7, with a tentative D call TRBD2 (6 bases). Here the sequenced sample was peripheral blood, taken after pregnancy. The TCR originated in a female donor in good health, enrolled as a control in a pregnancy study. The CDR3 nucleotides are TGTGCCAGCAGCCCCTCCGGGACTCCGGCGGACGAGCAGTACTTC. As protein: CASSPSGTPADEQYF.